The next 26 T cell receptor beta chains were all read from a single sample in a study of cytomegalovirus exposure and HLA in healthy donors. It was with 60 Vbeta and 13 Jbeta primers that the PCR ran. Libraries were prepared by immunoSEQ multiplex PCR; TCRdb keeps only in-frame clonotypes and omits some of them. The sample lists around 40,000 clones, 87% occurring once. The source material was PBMCs. These receptors were collected from a middle-aged woman in good health and CMV-seropositive.

The chain combines TRBV6-6 with TRBJ1-5, with D maybe TRBD1 (6 bases). The CDR3 has 14 residues. V lost 7 bases and J 1 base, leaving 11 bases between the germline ends. CDR1 MNHNY and CDR2 SVGAGI come from the germline V gene (reference sequence). The CDR3 DNA is TGTGCCAGCAATCCGGACAGCAGCAATCAGCCCCAGCATTTT. It codes for CASNPDSSNQPQHF.

This clone has just a few counts. The gene calls are TRBV12-5 and TRBJ2-5, with 7 nucleotides matching TRBD1. Judging by the DNA end, TRBJ2-7 fits better; the J call may be wrong. Germline V gene data show CDR1 as LGHNT and CDR2 as FRNRAP. This CDR3 has 13 amino acids. The CDR3 region is CAGRTGRTYEQYF. The CDR3 region has the DNA TGTGCTGGAAGGACAGGAAGGACCTACGAGCAGTACTTC.

The chain has TRBV5-6 and TRBJ1-1, with 7 nucleotides matching TRBD1. The CDR3 loop spans 16 amino acids. CDR1 and CDR2 (germline): SGHDT, YYEEEE. The V gene end was trimmed by 4 bases and the J gene end by 2 bases; junction bases not matched to a gene: 11. In DNA, the CDR3 is TGTGCCAGCAGCACCCGACAGGGAGTTGTTAACACTGAAGCTTTCTTT. Residues: CASSTRQGVVNTEAFF. The full variable domain, completed using reference TRBV5-6 and TRBJ1-1, is DAGVTQSPTHLIKTRGQQVTLRCSPKSGHDTVSWYQQALGQGPQFIFQYYEEEERQRGNFPDRFSGHQFPNYSSELNVNALLLGDSALYLCASSTRQGVVNTEAFFGQGTRLTVV.

The sample holds one count of this clone. This sequence joins TRBV28 and TRBJ2-7, with no clear D. Trimming left V 6 bases short and J 3 bases short, with 18 bases between. The CDR3 loop spans 15 amino acids. Germline V lookup: CDR1 MDHEN, CDR2 SYDVKM. CDR3 nucleotides: TGTGCCAGCAGCCTTCACGGTGGGCGAAACTACGAGCAGTACTTC. Protein: CASSLHGGRNYEQYF. Full variable domain (rest looked up from reference TRBV28 and TRBJ2-7): DVKVTQSSRYLVKRTGEKVFLECVQDMDHENMFWYRQDPGLGLRLIYFSYDVKMKEKGDIPEGYSVSREKKERFSLILESASTNQTSMYLCASSLHGGRNYEQYFGPGTRLTVT.

This clone occurred a few times. This rearrangement joins TRBV25-1 to TRBJ1-1, with D maybe TRBD1 (5 bases). CDR1 is MGHDK and CDR2 is SYGVNS in the germline V gene. Trimming took 4 bases from V and 8 from J, leaving 11 bases between them. The CDR3 contains 12 residues. The CDR3, as DNA: TGTGCCAGCAGTGCGGGACTGCGAGAAGCTTTCTTT. It yields the protein CASSAGLREAFF.

J is TRBJ1-6 and V is TRBV6-5; TRBD1 matches at 7 bases. This CDR3 spans 13 amino acids. The V and J ends lost 10 bases and 7 bases, in that order; junction bases with no gene match: 7. Germline lookup yields CDR1 MNHEY and CDR2 SVGAGI. The CDR3 region is CATKQGRNSPLHF. CDR3 DNA sequence: TGTGCCACCAAACAGGGGCGGAATTCACCCCTCCACTTT.

The J gene is TRBJ2-4, the V gene TRBV19, with a weak D call TRBD2 (6 bases). The germline CDR1 and CDR2 sequences are LNHDA and SQIVND (reference sequence). With 3 bases removed from V and 8 bases from J, the gap between germline ends came to 17 bases. The CDR3 totals 15 residues. CDR3 DNA: TGTGCCAGTAGTATGCAGCGGGCCCCCGGGGACATTCAGTACTTC. This sequence encodes CASSMQRAPGDIQYF.

J is TRBJ2-7 and V is TRBV11-2, with D perhaps matching TRBD1 (6 bases). Trimming stripped 4 bases from V and 4 bases from J, with 14 bases between. The CDR3 has 14 amino acids. Looked up from germline, CDR1 is SGHAT and CDR2 is FQNNGV. CDR3 in amino acids: CASSSQQGNYEQYF. DNA for the CDR3: TGTGCCAGCAGCTCACAACAGGGTAATTACGAGCAGTACTTC.

This chain connects TRBV7-2 to TRBJ1-1; 10 positions match TRBD1. The CDR3 runs 14 residues. V shed 7 bases and J 5 bases; nucleotides not matched to a gene: 7. The germline V gene encodes CDR1 SGHTA and CDR2 FQGNSA. For the CDR3, the DNA is TGTGCCAGCACCAAGGACAGGGGGGGGACTGAAGCTTTCTTT. Protein product: CASTKDRGGTEAFF. Supplemented by reference TRBV7-2 and TRBJ1-1, the full variable domain reads GAGVSQSPSNKVTEKGKDVELRCDPISGHTALYWYRQSLGQGLEFLIYFQGNSAPDKSGLPSDRFSAERTGGSVSTLTIQRTQQEDSAVYLCASTKDRGGTEAFFGQGTRLTVV.

The chain recombines TRBV7-8 with TRBJ2-7; 7 bases match TRBD1. The V gene's germline CDR1 is SGHVS and CDR2 FQNEAQ. The CDR3 consists of 14 residues. V lost 5 bases to trimming and J lost 7 bases; unmatched junction nucleotides: 11. The CDR3 here is CASSLWDSSGEQYF. The CDR3 nucleotides are TGTGCCAGCAGCCTATGGGACAGCTCCGGTGAGCAGTACTTC.

This chain uses TRBV7-7 with TRBJ2-1; TRBD2 matches 8 bases. The CDR3 contains 15 residues. Unmatched junction bases numbered 7, after V lost 1 base and J lost 8 bases. Per the germline V gene, CDR1 is SSHAT and CDR2 is FNYEAQ (reference sequence). The CDR3 nucleotides read TGTGCCAGCAGCTTAGAACGGGGGGGCAGGGATGAGCAGTTCTTC. This sequence encodes CASSLERGGRDEQFF.

This chain joins TRBV19 and TRBJ2-2; D is ambiguous. Germline CDR1 is LNHDA and CDR2 is SQIVND (reference sequence). With 3 bases removed from V and 3 bases from J, the gap between germline ends came to 8 bases. This CDR3 spans 14 amino acids. The CDR3 region is CASSMALYTGELFF. The CDR3 DNA reads as TGTGCCAGTAGTATGGCTCTTTACACCGGGGAGCTGTTTTTT. Complete variable domain (other parts from reference TRBV19 and TRBJ2-2): DGGITQSPKYLFRKEGQNVTLSCEQNLNHDAMYWYRQDPGQGLRLIYYSQIVNDFQKGDIAEGYSVSREKKESFPLTVTSAQKNPTAFYLCASSMALYTGELFFGEGSRLTVL.

This chain joins TRBV7-6 and TRBJ2-3; TRBD1 agrees at 7 bases. J lost 0 bases, V lost 4 bases, and 7 bases had no gene match. The CDR3 extends over 16 amino acids. The germline V gene has CDR1 SGHVS and CDR2 FNYEAQ. The DNA of the CDR3 is TGTGCCAGCAGCTCGCCATACAGGGGAAGCACAGATACGCAGTATTTT. Its protein is CASSSPYRGSTDTQYF. The complete variable domain, with remaining parts taken from reference TRBV7-6 and TRBJ2-3, reads GAGVSQSPRYKVTKRGQDVALRCDPISGHVSLYWYRQALGQGPEFLTYFNYEAQQDKSGLPNDRFSAERPEGSISTLTIQRTEQRDSAMYRCASSSPYRGSTDTQYFGPGTRLTVL.

The chain has TRBV2 and TRBJ1-5; 8 bases are a match to TRBD1. This CDR3 contains 16 residues. Trimming removed 5 bases from V and 1 base from J; junction bases left unmatched: 7. Per germline, CDR1 SNHLY and CDR2 FYNNEI. The CDR3 reads CASSSQGGQSNQPQHF. CDR3 DNA sequence: TGTGCCAGCAGTTCACAGGGGGGTCAAAGCAATCAGCCCCAGCATTTT. Filled out from reference TRBV2 and TRBJ1-5, the complete variable domain reads EPEVTQTPSHQVTQMGQEVILRCVPISNHLYFYWYRQILGQKVEFLVSFYNNEISEKSEIFDDQFSVERPDGSNFTLKIRSTKLEDSAMYFCASSSQGGQSNQPQHFGDGTRLSIL.

The chain recombines TRBV19 with TRBJ2-5, with 10 bases that match TRBD1. In germline, CDR1 is LNHDA, CDR2 SQIVND (reference sequence). V lost 6 bases to trimming and J lost 4 bases; unmatched junction nucleotides: 8. The CDR3 is made up of 15 amino acids. This chain's CDR3 is CASRKGDRGIETQYF. DNA for the CDR3: TGTGCCAGTAGGAAGGGGGACAGGGGCATAGAGACCCAGTACTTC.

V and J are TRBV18 and TRBJ1-2; 10 bases line up with TRBD1. Germline CDR1 KGHSH, CDR2 LQKENI. Trimming at V came to 3 bases and at J to 6 bases, leaving 4 bases not matched to a gene. This CDR3 has 14 amino acids. CDR3 in DNA: TGTGCCAGCTCACCTTCCGGGACAGGGGATGGCTACACCTTC. Encoded protein: CASSPSGTGDGYTF.

The chain is built from TRBV5-5 and TRBJ1-5; D unclear. From germline, CDR1 is SGHKS and CDR2 YYEKEE (reference sequence). The CDR3 is 14 residues long. Trimming shortened V by 4 bases and J by 1 base, and 9 bases separated the two germline ends. The CDR3 DNA is TGTGCCAGCAGCGCTGGGAGGAGCAATCAGCCCCAGCATTTT. Its translation: CASSAGRSNQPQHF.

The rearrangement uses TRBV5-4 and TRBJ1-6; D gene unclear. The length of the CDR3 is 15 residues. Trimming took off 2 bases at V and 8 bases at J, with 14 bases between the two ends. Germline CDR1 SGHNT, CDR2 YYREEE (reference sequence). The CDR3 DNA is TGTGCCAGCAGCTTTTCGGAGCCCATACATTCACCCCTCCACTTT. Translation gives CASSFSEPIHSPLHF.

The CDR3 coding sequence is TGTGCCAGTAGTAAACGAGGACAGGTATTCCCATTAGTCTCGCAGCCCCAGCATTTT. It codes for CASSKRGQVFPLVSQPQHF. This chain connects TRBV19 to TRBJ1-5, with 7 bases matching TRBD1. The germline CDR1 and CDR2 sequences are LNHDA and SQIVND (reference sequence). V gave up 4 bases and J gave up 7 bases; unmatched junction bases: 22. The CDR3 has 19 amino acids.

This chain connects TRBV30 to TRBJ1-1; 7 bases are shared with TRBD1. This CDR3 has 13 amino acids. The germline gives CDR1 GTSNPN, CDR2 SVGIG (reference sequence). V shed 0 bases, J shed 10 bases, and the junction held 8 bases outside the gene matches. In nucleotides, the CDR3 is TGTGCCTGGAGTGTCGTAAAGGGGGCAGTAGCTTTCTTT. This codes for CAWSVVKGAVAFF.

In DNA form, the CDR3 reads TGTGCCAGCAGCTTCAGGGGTAAAGGGGCCGGGGAGCTGTTTTTT. Its protein product is CASSFRGKGAGELFF. The genes are TRBV5-6 and TRBJ2-2, with a weak D call TRBD1 (6 bases). Trimming removed 2 bases at V and 6 bases at J, with 14 bases between. This CDR3 is 15 amino acids long. From germline, CDR1 is SGHDT and CDR2 YYEEEE.

This rearrangement joins TRBV12-1 to TRBJ2-5; no DNA check was done on the table's D call, TRBD2. TRBV12-1 is a pseudogene locus. The length of the CDR3 is 15 residues. The CDR3, as DNA: TGTGCCAGCAGCTTCCCTGGGGGAGGGGAAGAGACCCAGTACTTC. Its protein is CASSFPGGGEETQYF.

A single count supports this clone. The chain joins TRBV28 to TRBJ1-5; D is possibly TRBD1 (5 bases). V lost 6 bases and J 2 bases, leaving 23 bases between the germline ends. The CDR3 totals 18 residues. CDR1 and CDR2 from the germline V gene are MDHEN and SYDVKM. The chain's CDR3 is CASSLGQKGPKGNQPQHF. DNA of the CDR3: TGTGCCAGCAGCCTGGGCCAGAAGGGGCCCAAAGGCAATCAGCCCCAGCATTTT.

This clone appeared once. The chain couples TRBV19 to TRBJ2-6, with unresolved D. V was clipped by 3 bases and J by 0 bases, with 9 bases between them. Germline CDR1 reads LNHDA; CDR2 reads SQIVND (reference sequence). This CDR3 comprises 16 residues. The CDR3, as DNA: TGTGCCAGTAGTATGCCCAGGTCCTCTGGGGCCAACGTCCTGACTTTC. The encoded protein is CASSMPRSSGANVLTF.

This rearrangement joins TRBV2 to TRBJ2-1; D perhaps matches TRBD1 (6 bases). Germline V gives CDR1 SNHLY, CDR2 FYNNEI. Trimming took 7 bases from V and 2 from J, leaving 9 bases between them. The CDR3 covers 13 residues. The CDR3 reads CASIEGAYNEQFF. DNA for the CDR3: TGTGCCAGCATCGAGGGGGCCTACAATGAGCAGTTCTTC.

The chain couples TRBV7-9 to TRBJ2-1; 12 positions match TRBD2. Germline CDR1 reads SEHNR; CDR2 reads FQNEAQ (reference sequence). J was trimmed by 3 bases and V by 0 bases; bases with no gene match: 9. CDR3 size: 19 residues. The CDR3 is CASSLAPGLAGGSYNEQFF. CDR3 coding DNA: TGTGCCAGCAGCTTAGCCCCTGGGCTAGCGGGGGGGAGCTACAATGAGCAGTTCTTC. Using reference TRBV7-9 and TRBJ2-1 for the parts outside the CDR3, the full variable domain is DTGVSQNPRHKITKRGQNVTFRCDPISEHNRLYWYRQTLGQGPEFLTYFQNEAQLEKSRLLSDRFSAERPKGSFSTLEIQRTEQGDSAMYLCASSLAPGLAGGSYNEQFFGPGTRLTVL.